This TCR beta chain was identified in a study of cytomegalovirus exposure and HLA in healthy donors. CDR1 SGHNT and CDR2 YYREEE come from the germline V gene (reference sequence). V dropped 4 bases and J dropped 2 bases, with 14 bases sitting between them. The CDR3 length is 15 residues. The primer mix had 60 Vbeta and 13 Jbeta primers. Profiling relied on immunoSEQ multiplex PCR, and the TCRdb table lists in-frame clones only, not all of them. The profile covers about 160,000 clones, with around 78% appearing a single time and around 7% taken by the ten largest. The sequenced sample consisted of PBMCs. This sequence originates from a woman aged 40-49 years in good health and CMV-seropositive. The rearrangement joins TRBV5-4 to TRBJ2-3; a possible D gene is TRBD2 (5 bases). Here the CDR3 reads CASSRTPKTTDTQYF. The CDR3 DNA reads TGTGCCAGCAGCCGGACTCCTAAAACCACAGATACGCAGTATTTT. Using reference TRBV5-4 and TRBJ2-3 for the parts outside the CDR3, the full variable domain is ETGVTQSPTHLIKTRGQQVTLRCSSQSGHNTVSWYQQALGQGPQFIFQYYREEENGRGNFPPRFSGLQFPNYSSELNVNALELDDSALYLCASSRTPKTTDTQYFGPGTRLTVL.